What follows are 24 T cell receptor beta chains derived from one specimen sequenced in a study of tumor-infiltrating lymphocytes in oesophageal squamous cell carcinoma. TCRdb redid the calling of the PCR reads with MiXCR, one entry per CDR3 protein. Of about 14,000 distinct CDR3 sequences in the sample, roughly 51% were seen once. The sequenced sample consisted of blood. The origin of the receptors is a female donor with esophageal squamous cell carcinoma.

The CDR3 loop reads CASSPRHRRYQPQHF. For the CDR3, the DNA is TGTGCCAGCAGCCCCCGACACAGGAGATATCAGCCCCAGCATTTT. The V and J genes are TRBV7-3 and TRBJ1-5; D might be TRBD1 (5 bases). V was trimmed by 5 bases and J by 5 bases, leaving 16 bases between them. Germline V lookup: CDR1 SGHTA, CDR2 FQGTGA. CDR3 size: 15 residues.

The chain is built from TRBV18 and TRBJ2-2; D is undetermined. Germline values: CDR1 KGHSH, CDR2 LQKENI. Between the trimmed V and J ends, which lost 4 bases and 1 base, there was a span of 10 bases. The CDR3 runs 15 residues. CDR3: CASSRPDVNTGELFF. The CDR3 DNA reads TGTGCCAGCTCACGCCCGGACGTGAACACCGGGGAGCTGTTTTTT.

This clonotype was recorded at least ten times. The chain employs TRBV7-9 and TRBJ2-5; D is ambiguous. The CDR3 consists of 15 residues. V gave up 4 bases and J gave up 2 bases, with 14 bases separating them. The V gene's germline CDR1 is SEHNR and CDR2 FQNEAQ (reference sequence). The CDR3 bases are TGTGCCAGCAGCTCTGGACCCTCCCAGCAAGAGACCCAGTACTTC. Translated, it gives CASSSGPSQQETQYF.

V is TRBV25-1 and J is TRBJ2-3; 7 bases are shared with TRBD2. The germline V gene encodes CDR1 MGHDK and CDR2 SYGVNS. CDR3 length: 13 residues. The junction had 4 bases not matched to a gene; V was cut back by 6 bases and J by 4 bases. The CDR3 DNA follows: TGTGCCAGCAGCGACAGCGGGGCAGATACGCAGTATTTT. Protein product: CASSDSGADTQYF.

The chain uses TRBV6-1 and TRBJ2-7; 7 bases map to TRBD1. The CDR3 covers 15 residues. J lost 7 bases, V lost 8 bases, and 17 bases had no gene match. Germline V gives CDR1 MNHNS, CDR2 SASEGT. CDR3 amino acids: CASGLGTADVNEQYF. The CDR3 nucleotides are TGTGCCAGCGGATTGGGGACAGCGGATGTCAATGAGCAGTACTTC.

The rearrangement joins TRBV7-2 to TRBJ2-5; 7 nucleotides agree with TRBD2. V shed 1 base, J shed 7 bases, and the junction held 9 bases outside the gene matches. Germline CDR1 SGHTA, CDR2 FQGNSA. This CDR3 has 15 residues. In DNA, the CDR3 is TGTGCCAGCAGCTTAGGAGCGGGGATCGGTGGGACCCAGTACTTC. This encodes CASSLGAGIGGTQYF.

This clonotype is medium-sized within its sample. The rearrangement uses TRBV6-1 and TRBJ2-5; TRBD1 matches at 8 bases. Trimming cost V 6 bases and J 6 bases; bases outside gene matches: 6. From germline, CDR1 is MNHNS and CDR2 SASEGT. This CDR3 has 13 amino acids. CDR3 DNA: TGTGCCAGCAGAGGCAGGGGGCCCAAGACCCAGTACTTC. This codes for CASRGRGPKTQYF.

This clonotype was found a few times. The chain recombines TRBV7-2 with TRBJ2-1; TRBD2 agrees at 12 bases. The J segment lost 0 bases and the V segment lost 5 bases, leaving 8 bases of the junction unmatched. Germline V gene lookup returns CDR1 SGHTA and CDR2 FQGNSA. CDR3 length: 18 residues. This chain's CDR3 is CASSLYRTSGASYNEQFF. As DNA, the CDR3 is TGTGCCAGCAGCCTATATCGGACTAGCGGGGCCTCCTACAATGAGCAGTTCTTC.

The V call is TRBV7-2, the J call TRBJ2-3; D not certain. V lost 5 bases, J lost 5 bases, and 11 bases lay in between. The CDR3 covers 13 residues. Germline V gene data show CDR1 as SGHTA and CDR2 as FQGNSA. The CDR3, as DNA: TGTGCCAGCAGCCCCAATGAGCGAGATACGCAGTATTTT. This sequence encodes CASSPNERDTQYF.

This clonotype turned up a few times. The CDR3 reads CASSLFSTGTSVNTGELFF. As DNA, the CDR3 is TGTGCCAGCAGTTTATTTTCCACCGGGACTAGCGTAAACACCGGGGAGCTGTTTTTT. This rearrangement joins TRBV27 to TRBJ2-2, with 10 bases fitting TRBD2. The CDR3 extends over 19 amino acids. The V and J ends lost 1 base and 2 bases, in that order; junction bases with no gene match: 10. CDR1 and CDR2 (germline): MNHEY, SMNVEV (reference sequence).

The rearrangement links TRBV11-3 to TRBJ2-3; 9 bases map to TRBD1. CDR3 length equals 14 residues. The junction had 2 bases not matched to a gene; V was cut back by 3 bases and J by 4 bases. Germline CDR1 reads SGHNT; CDR2 reads YENEEA. CDR3 nucleotide sequence: TGTGCCAGCAGCTTGGGGACAGGGCCAGATACGCAGTATTTT. Translated: CASSLGTGPDTQYF.

Comment on this clonotype: It is likely a read error, because the conserved phenylalanine at the end of the CDR3 is missing. The DNA is omitted, as the CDR3 cannot be located on it reliably, and the CDR3 follows TCRdb's listing. CDR3 in amino acids: CATSAGTGGSNEQFFGA. The rearrangement uses TRBV24-1 and TRBJ2-6; TRBD1 is the table's D call and was not checked against the DNA. CDR1 is KGHDR, CDR2 SFDVKD, per germline. The CDR3 extends over 17 residues, inclusive of both ends.

V gene TRBV7-2 combines with J gene TRBJ2-5, with D perhaps TRBD2 (5 bases). The J call could be wrong; TRBJ2-7 is a better fit for the DNA end. CDR3 length: 14 amino acids. Germline V gene sequence: CDR1 SGHTA, CDR2 FQGNSA. The CDR3 spells CASSLQDGLYEQYF. CDR3 DNA sequence: TGTGCCAGCAGCTTACAAGACGGACTCTACGAGCAGTACTTC.

This clonotype showed up many times. This sequence joins TRBV11-2 and TRBJ2-5; TRBD2 matches 12 bases. The DNA end lines up better with TRBJ2-7; the J call may be wrong. The germline CDR1 and CDR2 sequences are SGHAT and FQNNGV. This CDR3 region has 15 residues. The CDR3 protein is CASSLVLAGGGEQYF. CDR3 in DNA: TGTGCCAGCAGCTTAGTCCTAGCGGGAGGGGGCGAGCAGTACTTC.

This clonotype was found a few times. The chain combines TRBV7-6 with TRBJ2-7; D unresolved. The end of the DNA fits TRBJ2-1 better, so the J call may be wrong. The CDR3 is made up of 13 amino acids. Per the germline V gene, CDR1 is SGHVS and CDR2 is FNYEAQ. The CDR3 sequence is CASSPPIAQQQFF. CDR3 DNA: TGTGCCAGCAGCCCCCCTATTGCACAACAGCAGTTCTTC.

This clonotype was recorded many times. This sequence joins TRBV27 and TRBJ2-5, with TRBD2 matching over 14 bases. The J call may be incorrect, as the DNA end agrees better with TRBJ2-7. Per the germline V gene, CDR1 is MNHEY and CDR2 is SMNVEV (reference sequence). The CDR3 is 16 residues long. This CDR3 reads CASSRLAGGLHYEQYF. CDR3 bases: TGTGCCAGCAGCAGACTAGCGGGAGGGCTCCACTACGAGCAGTACTTC.

This clonotype was counted once. The rearrangement joins TRBV7-8 to TRBJ2-1, with TRBD1 identical over 7 bases. The DNA end favors TRBJ2-7, so the J call may be wrong. From germline, CDR1 is SGHVS and CDR2 FQNEAQ. The CDR3 extends over 15 amino acids. The chain's CDR3 is CASSSPDRLTDTQYF. The CDR3 coding sequence is TGTGCCAGCAGCTCCCCGGACAGGCTCACAGATACGCAGTACTTC.

This clonotype was recorded at least ten times. The chain employs TRBV4-1 and TRBJ2-7; D ambiguous. The CDR3 runs to 15 residues. V lost 4 bases to trimming and J lost 5 bases, with 18 bases between them. Germline V lookup: CDR1 MGHRA, CDR2 YSYEKL. The CDR3 DNA reads as TGCGCCAGCAGCCGTGGACCTAGGATTGACGACGAGCAGTACTTC. Protein sequence: CASSRGPRIDDEQYF.

V is TRBV2 and J is TRBJ2-1; D perhaps matches TRBD2 (6 bases). The J call may be in error: the DNA end matches TRBJ2-5 better. Germline CDR1 reads SNHLY; CDR2 reads FYNNEI. The CDR3 consists of 14 residues. This CDR3 reads CASSWGLSGETQYF. CDR3 coding DNA: TGTGCCAGCAGTTGGGGACTCTCGGGAGAGACCCAGTACTTC.

This clonotype showed up many times. This chain joins TRBV20-1 and TRBJ2-1; D is perhaps TRBD2 (6 bases). The CDR3 loop spans 10 amino acids. Germline V gene data show CDR1 as DFQATT and CDR2 as SNEGSKA (reference sequence). V was shortened by 6 bases and J by 12 bases, with 12 bases between the two germline ends. DNA of the CDR3: TGCAGTGCAAATAGCGGACGGCAGTTCTTC. Amino acid sequence: CSANSGRQFF.

As regards this clonotype: The junction shows a germline mismatch at one end, possibly a read error. The rearrangement uses TRBV7-6 and TRBJ2-3; D is unresolved. The DNA matches TRBJ2-5 better at its end, which makes the J call doubtful. Germline-derived CDR1 and CDR2 are SGHVS and FNYEAQ. The CDR3 extends over 13 amino acids. The CDR3 DNA follows: TGTGCTAGCAGCTTAGGGCCGAAAGAGACCCAGTACTTC. This encodes CASSLGPKETQYF.

CDR3 coding DNA: TGTGCCAGCAGTCGGACAGGTTTTGCCTATGGCTACACCTTC. It translates to CASSRTGFAYGYTF. The chain has TRBV12-3 or TRBV12-4 and TRBJ1-2; 7 bases are a match to TRBD1. The CDR3 has 14 amino acids. V lost 5 bases and J lost 4; bases outside the gene matches: 7.

This clonotype has a count of ten or more. This sequence joins TRBV7-9 and TRBJ1-4, with 9 bases lining up with TRBD1. The CDR3 is made up of 14 amino acids. V lost 3 bases and J lost 8; bases outside the gene matches: 4. From germline, CDR1 is SEHNR and CDR2 FQNEAQ (reference sequence). The CDR3 sequence is CASSFRTGDEKLFF. The CDR3 bases are TGTGCCAGCAGCTTTAGGACAGGGGACGAAAAACTGTTTTTT. Filled out from reference TRBV7-9 and TRBJ1-4, the complete variable domain reads DTGVSQNPRHKITKRGQNVTFRCDPISEHNRLYWYRQTLGQGPEFLTYFQNEAQLEKSRLLSDRFSAERPKGSFSTLEIQRTEQGDSAMYLCASSFRTGDEKLFFGSGTQLSVL.

A single count supports this clonotype. The V and J genes are TRBV5-6 and TRBJ2-1; D assignment may be TRBD1 or TRBD2 (6 bases each). The DNA end is a closer match to TRBJ2-5, so the J assignment may be wrong. Per the germline V gene, CDR1 is SGHDT and CDR2 is YYEEEE. The CDR3 is 14 residues long. For the CDR3, the DNA is TGTGCCAGCAGCCGTCCGGGGGCAATTGAGACCCAGTACTTC. Its protein product is CASSRPGAIETQYF.